This T cell receptor (beta chain) stems from a study of CD8+ T cells in alopecia areata. The study, taken as a whole, reports: Alopecia totalis/universalis scalp especially showed more expanded CD8+ clones than normal scalp.

CDR1 is SGHDT and CDR2 is YYEEEE in the germline V gene. The germline V and J ends were trimmed by 4 bases and 6 bases, with 16 bases remaining between them. The CDR3 is 14 residues long. cDNA serving as the sequencing template came from extracted, reverse transcribed RNA. The data were produced by immunoSEQ multiplex PCR, yet TCRdb's version contains in-frame clones alone and is incomplete. This table holds roughly 170,000 clones, 50% to 70% found once. As concerns this clone: Its antigen is as yet unknown.

The material sequenced was CD4+ T cells sorted from blood, taken at week 0. The receptor comes from a human donor with alopecia areata. The chain recombines TRBV5-6 with TRBJ1-2, with D perhaps TRBD1 (6 bases). In nucleotides, the CDR3 is TGTGCCAGCAGCATTGGGGGCGAGGATGATGGCTACACCTTC. Its protein is CASSIGGEDDGYTF.